The present entry profiles one T cell receptor (beta chain) with its context. Its antigen is unidentified. The PCR ran on 60 Vbeta and 13 Jbeta primers. TCRdb's table, derived via immunoSEQ multiplex PCR, lists solely in-frame clones and lacks some. The sample comprises 120,000 to 150,000 clones, roughly 80% of which are singletons, and 2% to 2.5% rests with the top ten. Trimming at V came to 5 bases and at J to 5 bases, leaving 7 bases not matched to a gene. Per germline, CDR1 MDHEN and CDR2 SYDVKM. This CDR3 is 14 amino acids long. The sample originates from a study of cytomegalovirus exposure and HLA in healthy donors. Study background: An analysis done earlier identified around 100 million unique TCR beta sequences from approximately 180 million T cells.

Study-level results: Beyond CMV serostatus, there was no information to go on about immune exposure. Analysis performed later found 15,000 or so TCR beta sequences associated with HLA alleles at 0.05 false discovery rate.

This TCR was sampled from a boy aged 2 to 10 in good health and CMV-seronegative. The V gene is TRBV28, the J gene TRBJ1-2, with 8 bases identical to TRBD1. Sequenced sample: PBMCs. DNA of the CDR3: TGTGCCAGCAGTCTCCGGGACAGGCTTTATGGCTACACCTTC. Protein sequence: CASSLRDRLYGYTF.